The present T cell receptor (beta chain) was sequenced within a study of a mutant IDH1 vaccine in newly diagnosed glioma. Study-level background: Vaccination started 4-6 weeks after radiotherapy alone, or with temozolomide cycles. Standard pretreatment was either radiotherapy, temozolomide, or, for most, radiochemotherapy with temozolomide. V12 occurred at week 35 and V13 at week 47.

Note on this clone: Its target is not known.

Overall study findings and caveats: In 80% to 95% of patients, immune responses induced by the vaccine occurred.

Germline loops: CDR1 MGHRA, CDR2 YSYEKL. The CDR3 runs to 14 residues. Trimming took off 0 bases at V and 9 bases at J, with 9 bases between the two ends. Measured with immunoSEQ multiplex PCR; TCRdb has only the in-frame clones, and not every one. In the table there are approximately 50,000 clones, 75% to 90% of which are singletons. As to time point: week 47, end of study. A single vaccine dose contained 300 ug of mutant IDH1 20-mer peptide, and topical imiquimod was used with it. The chain links TRBV4-1 to TRBJ1-6; D gene unclear. Sequencing was performed on PBMCs, taken from a glioma patient whose treatment included an IDH1 peptide vaccine. The source of this sequence is a woman aged 50 to 60 with glioma. CDR3 region: CASSQDTRASPLHF. The CDR3 DNA follows: TGCGCCAGCAGCCAAGATACAAGGGCTTCACCCCTCCACTTT.